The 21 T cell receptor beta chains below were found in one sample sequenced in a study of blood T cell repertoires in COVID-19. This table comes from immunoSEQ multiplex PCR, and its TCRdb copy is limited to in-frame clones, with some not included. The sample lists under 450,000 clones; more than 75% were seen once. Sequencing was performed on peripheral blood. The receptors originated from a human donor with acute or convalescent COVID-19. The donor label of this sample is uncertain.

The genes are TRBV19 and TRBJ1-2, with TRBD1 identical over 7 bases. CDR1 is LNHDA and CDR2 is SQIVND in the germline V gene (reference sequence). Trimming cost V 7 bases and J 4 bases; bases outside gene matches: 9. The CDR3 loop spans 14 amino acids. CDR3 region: CASIPSGQIYGYTF. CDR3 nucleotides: TGTGCCAGTATTCCATCGGGACAGATCTATGGCTACACCTTC.

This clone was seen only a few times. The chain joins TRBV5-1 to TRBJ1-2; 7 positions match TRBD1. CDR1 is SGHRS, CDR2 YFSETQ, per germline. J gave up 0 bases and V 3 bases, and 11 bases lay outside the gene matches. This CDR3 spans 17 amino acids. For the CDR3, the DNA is TGCGCCAGCAGCTCCCATTTCCCGGGACAGCCTAACTATGGCTACACCTTC. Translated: CASSSHFPGQPNYGYTF.

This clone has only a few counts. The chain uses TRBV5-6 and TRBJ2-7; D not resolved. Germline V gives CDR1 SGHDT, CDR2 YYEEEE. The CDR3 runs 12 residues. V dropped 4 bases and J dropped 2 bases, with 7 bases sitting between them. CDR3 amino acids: CASSTYPYEQYF. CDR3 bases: TGTGCCAGCAGCACCTACCCCTACGAGCAGTACTTC.

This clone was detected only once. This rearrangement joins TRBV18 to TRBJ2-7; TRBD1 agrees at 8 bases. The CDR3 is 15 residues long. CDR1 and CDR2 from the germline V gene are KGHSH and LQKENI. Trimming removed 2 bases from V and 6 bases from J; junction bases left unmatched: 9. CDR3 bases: TGTGCCAGCTCACCAACAAGGACAGGGCTAGGCGAGCAGTACTTC. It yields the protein CASSPTRTGLGEQYF.

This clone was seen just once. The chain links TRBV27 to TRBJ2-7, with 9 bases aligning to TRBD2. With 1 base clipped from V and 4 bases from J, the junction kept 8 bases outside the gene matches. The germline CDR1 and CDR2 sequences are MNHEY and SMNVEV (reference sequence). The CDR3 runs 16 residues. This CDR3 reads CASSLFGTSNLYEQYF. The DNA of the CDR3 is TGTGCCAGCAGTTTATTTGGGACTAGCAATTTGTACGAGCAGTACTTC.

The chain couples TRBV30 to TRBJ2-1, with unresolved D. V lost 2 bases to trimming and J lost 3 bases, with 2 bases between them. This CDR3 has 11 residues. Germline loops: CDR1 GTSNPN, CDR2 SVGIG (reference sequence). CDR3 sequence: CAWSHYNEQFF. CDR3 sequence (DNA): TGTGCCTGGAGTCACTACAATGAGCAGTTCTTC.

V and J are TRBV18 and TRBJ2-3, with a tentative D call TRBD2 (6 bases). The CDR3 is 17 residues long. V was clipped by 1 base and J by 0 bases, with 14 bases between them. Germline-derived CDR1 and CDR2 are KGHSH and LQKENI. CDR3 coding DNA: TGTGCCAGCTCACCACAGATGGCGGGGACTAGCACAGATACGCAGTATTTT. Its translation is CASSPQMAGTSTDTQYF.

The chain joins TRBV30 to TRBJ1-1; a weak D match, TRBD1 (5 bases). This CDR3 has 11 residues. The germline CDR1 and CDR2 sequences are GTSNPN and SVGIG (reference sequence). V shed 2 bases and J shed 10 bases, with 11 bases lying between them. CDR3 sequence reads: CAWSPGGVAFF. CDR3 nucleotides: TGTGCCTGGAGTCCCGGGGGGGTAGCTTTCTTT.

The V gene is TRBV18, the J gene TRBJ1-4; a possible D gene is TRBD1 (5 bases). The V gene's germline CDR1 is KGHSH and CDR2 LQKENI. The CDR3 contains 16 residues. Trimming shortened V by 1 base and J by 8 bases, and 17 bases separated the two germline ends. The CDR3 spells CASSPRGRDGREKLFF. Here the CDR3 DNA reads TGTGCCAGCTCACCACGGGGACGGGACGGGAGAGAAAAACTGTTTTTT. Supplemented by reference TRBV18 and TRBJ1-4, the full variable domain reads NAGVMQNPRHLVRRRGQEARLRCSPMKGHSHVYWYRQLPEEGLKFMVYLQKENIIDESGMPKERFSAEFPKEGPSILRIQQVVRGDSAAYFCASSPRGRDGREKLFFGSGTQLSVL.

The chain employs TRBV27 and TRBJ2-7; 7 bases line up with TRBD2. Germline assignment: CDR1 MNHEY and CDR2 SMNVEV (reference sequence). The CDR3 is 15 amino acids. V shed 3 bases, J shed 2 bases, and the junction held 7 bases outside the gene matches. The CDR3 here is CASSFGASGTYEQYF. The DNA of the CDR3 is TGTGCCAGCAGTTTCGGGGCTAGCGGAACCTACGAGCAGTACTTC.

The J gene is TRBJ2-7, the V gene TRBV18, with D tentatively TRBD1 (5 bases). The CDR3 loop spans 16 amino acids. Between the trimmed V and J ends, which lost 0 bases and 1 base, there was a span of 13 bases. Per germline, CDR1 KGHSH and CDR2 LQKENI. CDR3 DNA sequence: TGTGCCAGCTCACCACCGACAGTTAGCTCGTCCTACGAGCAGTACTTC. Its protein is CASSPPTVSSSYEQYF.

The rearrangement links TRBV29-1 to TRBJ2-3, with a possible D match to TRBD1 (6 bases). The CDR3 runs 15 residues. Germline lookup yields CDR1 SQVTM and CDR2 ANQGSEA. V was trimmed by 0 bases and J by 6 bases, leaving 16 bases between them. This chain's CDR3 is CSVEDRGMGTDTQYF. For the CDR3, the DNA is TGCAGCGTTGAAGACAGGGGTATGGGGACGGATACGCAGTATTTT.

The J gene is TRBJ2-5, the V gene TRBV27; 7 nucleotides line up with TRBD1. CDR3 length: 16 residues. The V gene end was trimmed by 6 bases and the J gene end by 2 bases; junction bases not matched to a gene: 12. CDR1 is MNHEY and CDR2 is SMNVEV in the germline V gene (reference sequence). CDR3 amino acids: CASRAGWGQLQETQYF. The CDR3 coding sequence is TGTGCCAGCAGGGCCGGATGGGGACAGTTACAAGAGACCCAGTACTTC.

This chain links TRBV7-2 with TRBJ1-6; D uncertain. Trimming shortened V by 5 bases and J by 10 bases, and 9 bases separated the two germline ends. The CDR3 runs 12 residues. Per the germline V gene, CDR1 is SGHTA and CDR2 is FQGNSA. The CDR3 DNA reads TGTGCCAGCAGCACGACATCGTCACCCCTCCACTTT. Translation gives CASSTTSSPLHF.

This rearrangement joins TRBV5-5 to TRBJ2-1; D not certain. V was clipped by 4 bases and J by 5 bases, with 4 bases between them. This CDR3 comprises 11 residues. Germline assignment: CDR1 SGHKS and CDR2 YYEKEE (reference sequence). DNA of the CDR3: TGTGCCAGCAGCCGGGACAATGAGCAGTTCTTC. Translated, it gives CASSRDNEQFF.

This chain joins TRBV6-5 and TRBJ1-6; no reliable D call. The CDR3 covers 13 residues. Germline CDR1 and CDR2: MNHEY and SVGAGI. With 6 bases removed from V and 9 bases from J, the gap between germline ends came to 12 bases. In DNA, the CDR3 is TGTGCCAGCAGCGGCAGGTTGGCTTCACCCCTCCACTTT. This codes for CASSGRLASPLHF.

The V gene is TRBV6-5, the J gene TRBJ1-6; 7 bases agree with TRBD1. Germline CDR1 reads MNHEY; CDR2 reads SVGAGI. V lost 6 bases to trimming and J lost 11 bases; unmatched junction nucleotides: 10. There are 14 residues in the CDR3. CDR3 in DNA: TGTGCCAGCAGGACCGGGACAGTGGGAACACCCCTCCACTTT. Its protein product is CASRTGTVGTPLHF.

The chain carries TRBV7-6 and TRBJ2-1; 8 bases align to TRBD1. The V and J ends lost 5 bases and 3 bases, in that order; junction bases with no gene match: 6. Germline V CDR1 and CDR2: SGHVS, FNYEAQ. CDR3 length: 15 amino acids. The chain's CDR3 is CASSQGTGFYNEQFF. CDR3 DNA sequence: TGTGCCAGCAGCCAGGGGACAGGTTTCTACAATGAGCAGTTCTTC.

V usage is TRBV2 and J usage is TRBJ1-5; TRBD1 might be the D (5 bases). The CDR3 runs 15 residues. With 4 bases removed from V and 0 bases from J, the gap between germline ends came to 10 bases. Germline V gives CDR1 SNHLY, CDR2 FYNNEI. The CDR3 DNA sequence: TGTGCCAGCAGTGCTCAGGGTGGTAGCAATCAGCCCCAGCATTTT. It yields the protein CASSAQGGSNQPQHF.

As DNA, the CDR3 is TGTGCCAGCAGTCCGCCAACGAGAGTCTCTGGAAACACCATATATTTT. This encodes CASSPPTRVSGNTIYF. The rearrangement uses TRBV28 and TRBJ1-3, with D unclear. V lost 5 bases to trimming and J lost 0 bases, with 14 bases between them. This CDR3 contains 16 residues. Germline CDR1 is MDHEN and CDR2 is SYDVKM.

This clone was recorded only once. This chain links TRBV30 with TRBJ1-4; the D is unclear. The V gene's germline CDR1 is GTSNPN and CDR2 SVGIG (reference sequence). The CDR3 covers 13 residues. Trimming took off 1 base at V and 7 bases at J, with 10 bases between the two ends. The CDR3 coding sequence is TGTGCCTGGAGTGAATCAGGAATTGAAAAACTGTTTTTT. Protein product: CAWSESGIEKLFF.